These 24 T cell receptor beta chains share one sample of origin, sequenced in a study of cytomegalovirus exposure and HLA in healthy donors. PCR used 60 Vbeta primers and 13 Jbeta primers. Sequencing used immunoSEQ multiplex PCR; TCRdb keeps in-frame clones, though not all of them. The sample holds 120,000 or so clones, around 78% seen once. Material: PBMCs. These receptors all stem from a man aged 18-30 years in good health and CMV-seropositive.

This clone was seen ten or more times. The chain joins TRBV10-3 to TRBJ1-2; D is unclear. Germline V gene sequence: CDR1 ENHRY, CDR2 SYGVKD. This CDR3 spans 15 amino acids. The ends were cut back, 0 bases at V and 2 bases at J, with 10 bases in the middle. CDR3 sequence (DNA): TGTGCCATCAGTGAGTCCCCAAAAAGCAACTATGGCTACACCTTC. Protein: CAISESPKSNYGYTF.

The V call is TRBV6-1, the J call TRBJ2-3; 8 bases fit TRBD2. Germline lookup yields CDR1 MNHNS and CDR2 SASEGT. The CDR3 runs 17 residues. The V gene end was trimmed by 2 bases and the J gene end by 2 bases; junction bases not matched to a gene: 9. The CDR3 DNA reads TGTGCCAGCAGTGAATTTCCGGGGGGGGGAAACACAGATACGCAGTATTTT. Amino acid sequence: CASSEFPGGGNTDTQYF.

This chain joins TRBV4-1 and TRBJ1-2; 10 bases fit TRBD1. From germline, CDR1 is MGHRA and CDR2 YSYEKL. J lost 6 bases, V lost 3 bases, and 13 bases had no gene match. The CDR3 spans 17 residues. CDR3 region: CASSHRPGQGFGDGYTF. In DNA, the CDR3 is TGCGCCAGCAGCCATCGTCCGGGACAGGGGTTTGGCGATGGCTACACCTTC.

The chain recombines TRBV7-2 with TRBJ1-5, with D hard to call. CDR1 and CDR2 from the germline V gene are SGHTA and FQGNSA. This CDR3 is built from 13 residues. Trimming stripped 3 bases from V and 1 base from J, with 4 bases between. CDR3 in amino acids: CASSFQSNQPQHF. CDR3 nucleotide sequence: TGTGCCAGCAGCTTCCAGAGCAATCAGCCCCAGCATTTT.

J is TRBJ2-5 and V is TRBV7-2, with D possibly TRBD1 on 6 matching bases. Trimming removed 6 bases at V and 9 bases at J, with 14 bases between. This CDR3 contains 12 residues. Germline lookup yields CDR1 SGHTA and CDR2 FQGNSA. In nucleotides, the CDR3 is TGTGCCAGCAGGGGACATTCTGTGGCCCAGTACTTC. It is translated as CASRGHSVAQYF.

The rearrangement links TRBV5-4 to TRBJ1-2, with TRBD1 as a possible D gene (6 bases). V was cut by 4 bases and J by 4 bases, with 14 bases left in between. In germline, CDR1 is SGHNT, CDR2 YYREEE (reference sequence). The CDR3 covers 14 residues. This CDR3 reads CASSPPSGAYGYTF. The CDR3 DNA follows: TGTGCCAGCAGCCCACCCTCAGGGGCCTATGGCTACACCTTC.

The chain employs TRBV6-5 and TRBJ1-2, with D possibly being TRBD1 (6 bases). V lost 7 bases and J 2 bases, leaving 14 bases between the germline ends. This CDR3 region has 14 residues. The germline V gene has CDR1 MNHEY and CDR2 SVGAGI. The DNA for the CDR3 is TGTGCCAGCACCCAGCGGGGGGCGAACTATGGCTACACCTTC. Protein product: CASTQRGANYGYTF.

The gene calls are TRBV7-9 and TRBJ2-3; TRBD2 is a possible D gene (6 bases). The V and J ends lost 1 base and 4 bases respectively, with 9 bases between them. Germline loops: CDR1 SEHNR, CDR2 FQNEAQ (reference sequence). The CDR3 totals 14 residues. The CDR3 DNA follows: TGTGCCAGCAGCTTAGGGGGAGGATCAGATACGCAGTATTTT. Amino acids: CASSLGGGSDTQYF.

The V and J genes are TRBV7-9 and TRBJ1-1, with D maybe TRBD1 (5 bases). The germline V gene encodes CDR1 SEHNR and CDR2 FQNEAQ (reference sequence). V dropped 0 bases and J dropped 4 bases, with 15 bases sitting between them. The CDR3 runs to 16 residues. The CDR3 here is CASSLARDFGVTEAFF. The CDR3 region has the DNA TGTGCCAGCAGCTTAGCCCGGGACTTCGGGGTCACTGAAGCTTTCTTT.

The chain employs TRBV6-4 and TRBJ1-1; possibly TRBD1 for D (5 bases). The ends were cut back, 0 bases at V and 7 bases at J, with 6 bases in the middle. CDR1 MRHNA and CDR2 SNTAGT come from the germline V gene. CDR3 length: 12 residues. CDR3 residues: CASSDSGGEAFF. In DNA form, the CDR3 reads TGTGCCAGCAGTGACTCCGGGGGTGAAGCTTTCTTT.

V and J are TRBV10-2 and TRBJ2-7; D gene uncertain. CDR3 length equals 12 residues. From germline, CDR1 is WSHSY and CDR2 SAAADI. V lost 3 bases and J 3 bases, leaving 6 bases between the germline ends. The CDR3 spells CASSDRSYEQYF. The CDR3 DNA follows: TGCGCCAGCAGTGACCGGAGCTACGAGCAGTACTTC.

The chain combines TRBV15 with TRBJ2-7; a weak D match, TRBD1 (6 bases). This CDR3 region has 13 residues. V was trimmed by 8 bases and J by 0 bases, leaving 11 bases between them. Germline loops: CDR1 LNHNV, CDR2 YYDKDF (reference sequence). CDR3 sequence: CATQGFGSYEQYF. The CDR3 region has the DNA TGTGCCACCCAGGGGTTCGGCTCCTACGAGCAGTACTTC. Full variable domain (remainder filled in from reference TRBV15 and TRBJ2-7): DAMVIQNPRYQVTQFGKPVTLSCSQTLNHNVMYWYQQKSSQAPKLLFHYYDKDFNNEADTPDNFQSRRPNTSFCFLDIRSPGLGDTAMYLCATQGFGSYEQYFGPGTRLTVT.

The V call is TRBV19, the J call TRBJ2-1; 7 positions match TRBD2. This CDR3 has 16 residues. The germline gives CDR1 LNHDA, CDR2 SQIVND (reference sequence). After removal of 3 bases from V and 0 bases from J, the junction contained 5 bases not matched to a gene. The CDR3 DNA follows: TGTGCCAGTAGTATCCGAGCGGGGAGCTCCTACAATGAGCAGTTCTTC. Translating gives CASSIRAGSSYNEQFF.

The V gene is TRBV7-9, the J gene TRBJ1-2, with TRBD1 as a possible D gene (5 bases). Germline V gives CDR1 SEHNR, CDR2 FQNEAQ (reference sequence). CDR3 length equals 14 residues. The V end lost 5 bases, the J end lost 3 bases, and 13 bases lay between the germline ends. The CDR3 loop reads CASSGATADYGYTF. Written as DNA, the CDR3 is TGTGCCAGCAGCGGGGCGACTGCTGACTATGGCTACACCTTC.

This clone was found a few times. This rearrangement joins TRBV2 to TRBJ1-1; 7 nucleotides align to TRBD1. CDR1 is SNHLY, CDR2 FYNNEI, per germline. V was pared by 8 bases and J by 1 base, with 7 bases of the junction left unmatched. The CDR3 has 14 amino acids. The CDR3 protein is CASRSGGSNTEAFF. The CDR3 DNA follows: TGTGCCAGCCGGTCAGGGGGATCGAACACTGAAGCTTTCTTT.

The gene calls are TRBV11-2 and TRBJ2-7; TRBD1 might be the D (6 bases). Trimming stripped 3 bases from V and 0 bases from J, with 6 bases between. This CDR3 contains 13 residues. Germline-derived CDR1 and CDR2 are SGHAT and FQNNGV. The CDR3 sequence: CASSFRGSYEQYF. DNA for the CDR3: TGTGCCAGCAGCTTCAGGGGCTCCTACGAGCAGTACTTC.

There are a few counts of this clone. The V gene is TRBV10-3, the J gene TRBJ1-2; 8 positions agree with TRBD1. Germline values: CDR1 ENHRY, CDR2 SYGVKD. V shed 5 bases and J 5 bases; nucleotides not matched to a gene: 7. There are 14 residues in the CDR3. This CDR3 is CAISPGQDYYGYTF. CDR3 bases: TGTGCCATCAGTCCGGGACAGGATTATTATGGCTACACCTTC.

V gene TRBV7-8 combines with J gene TRBJ2-1; D is undetermined. Between the trimmed V and J ends, which lost 2 bases and 7 bases, there was a span of 12 bases. The CDR3 sequence is 14 residues long. Germline V gives CDR1 SGHVS, CDR2 FQNEAQ. The CDR3 reads CASSLQLSENEQFF. CDR3 in DNA: TGTGCCAGCAGCTTACAGTTGTCAGAAAATGAGCAGTTCTTC.

This sequence joins TRBV10-3 and TRBJ1-2, with 8 positions matching TRBD1. Germline V gives CDR1 ENHRY, CDR2 SYGVKD. This CDR3 has 17 residues. After removal of 3 bases from V and 4 bases from J, the junction contained 13 bases not matched to a gene. The CDR3 region has the DNA TGTGCCATCAGTGATCCGGACAGGGTAAATCTCCCCTATGGCTACACCTTC. It codes for CAISDPDRVNLPYGYTF.

J is TRBJ2-3 and V is TRBV7-2; 8 nucleotides agree with TRBD2. CDR1 and CDR2 (germline): SGHTA, FQGNSA. V was clipped by 2 bases and J by 2 bases; unmatched bases: 6. This CDR3 region has 16 residues. CDR3 sequence reads: CASSLPPGGVTDTQYF. CDR3 sequence (DNA): TGTGCCAGCAGCTTACCCCCGGGGGGGGTCACAGATACGCAGTATTTT.

This chain links TRBV5-6 with TRBJ1-1, with D maybe TRBD1 (5 bases). In germline, CDR1 is SGHDT, CDR2 YYEEEE. This CDR3 is built from 15 residues. V dropped 0 bases and J dropped 10 bases, with 19 bases sitting between them. CDR3 region: CASSLGTSLGVGAFF. As DNA, the CDR3 is TGTGCCAGCAGCTTGGGCACATCCTTAGGGGTTGGAGCTTTCTTT.

This clone turned up a few times. The chain uses TRBV6-5 and TRBJ2-6; the match to TRBD1 covers 9 bases. V lost 5 bases, J lost 8 bases, and 4 bases stayed unmatched. The length of the CDR3 is 14 residues. In germline, CDR1 is MNHEY, CDR2 SVGAGI. CDR3 protein: CASSEGQGTNVLTF. As DNA, the CDR3 is TGTGCCAGCAGTGAGGGACAGGGAACCAACGTCCTGACTTTC.

V and J are TRBV30 and TRBJ1-1; D is possibly TRBD1 (6 bases). Germline values: CDR1 GTSNPN, CDR2 SVGIG (reference sequence). CDR3 length: 13 amino acids. V was cut by 4 bases and J by 1 base, with 10 bases left in between. This CDR3 is CAWNRGANTEAFF. In DNA form, the CDR3 reads TGTGCCTGGAATCGGGGGGCGAACACTGAAGCTTTCTTT. Full variable domain (remainder filled in from reference TRBV30 and TRBJ1-1): SQTIHQWPATLVQPVGSPLSLECTVEGTSNPNLYWYRQAAGRGLQLLFYSVGIGQISSEVPQNLSASRPQDRQFILSSKKLLLSDSGFYLCAWNRGANTEAFFGQGTRLTVV.

V usage is TRBV25-1 and J usage is TRBJ1-2, with D perhaps matching TRBD1 (6 bases). V lost 3 bases and J lost 4, with 12 bases in between. The germline gives CDR1 MGHDK, CDR2 SYGVNS. The CDR3 is 14 amino acids. Written as DNA, the CDR3 is TGTGCCAGCAGTGACCGAGACAGGTTCTATGGCTACACCTTC. Translated: CASSDRDRFYGYTF.